Detailed here is one TCR beta chain. What it binds is unknown. CDR1 is KGHSH, CDR2 LQKENI, per germline. The V gene lost 2 bases and the J gene lost 8 bases, with 22 bases spanning the gap. The CDR3 is 17 amino acids. The data belong to a study of shared clonotypes between healthy human individuals. Only in-frame clones appear in the TCRdb table, and some are missing; sequencing was by immunoSEQ multiplex PCR. Found here are some 2 million clones, roughly 94% of them singletons; the top ten hold 0.1% to 0.15%. Splitting of CD4+ cells produced CD45RA+ naive and CD45RA-negative memory subsets. Findings and caveats of the study: Though the depth was large, rarefaction showed that sorted-subset sequencing was incomplete.

Input material: naive CD4+ T cells sorted from blood. Described subset: CD45RA+ positively selected. The origin of this receptor is a young man in good health. The chain recombines TRBV18 with TRBJ2-1; TRBD1 is a possible D gene (6 bases). In nucleotides, the CDR3 is TGTGCCAGCTCACCAGGGGCTCAGGGGAGTGGATACTATGAGCAGTTCTTC. This codes for CASSPGAQGSGYYEQFF.